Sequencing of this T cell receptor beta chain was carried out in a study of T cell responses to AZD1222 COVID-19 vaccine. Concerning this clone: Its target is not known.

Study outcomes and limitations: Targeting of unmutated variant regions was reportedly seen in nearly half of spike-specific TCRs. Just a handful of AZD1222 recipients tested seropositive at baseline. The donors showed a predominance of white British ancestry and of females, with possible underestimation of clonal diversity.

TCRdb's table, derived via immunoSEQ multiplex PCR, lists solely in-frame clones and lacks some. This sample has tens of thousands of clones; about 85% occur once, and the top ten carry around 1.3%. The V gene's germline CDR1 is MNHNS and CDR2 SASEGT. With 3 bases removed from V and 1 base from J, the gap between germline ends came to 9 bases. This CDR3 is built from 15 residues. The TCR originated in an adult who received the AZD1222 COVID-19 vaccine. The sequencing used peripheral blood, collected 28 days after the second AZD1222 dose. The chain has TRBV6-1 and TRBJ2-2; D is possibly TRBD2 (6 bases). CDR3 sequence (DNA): TGTGCCAGCAGTGATCGGCGGGAGAACACCGGGGAGCTGTTTTTT. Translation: CASSDRRENTGELFF.